These 4 T cell receptor beta chains were sequenced from one sample in a study of T-cell memory formation after mild COVID-19. TCRdb redid the calling of the 5' RACE reads with MiXCR, one entry per CDR3 protein. The sample has 130,000 to 150,000 distinct CDR3 sequences; less than 20% are singletons. Sequencing was performed on PBMCs or a T cell subset sorted from them (not recorded which). The source of these receptors is an adult woman who had mild COVID-19 (a few samples of this study predate the infection). Cell type and time point are not known.

This sequence joins TRBV6-5 and TRBJ2-1; weak D call: TRBD2 (6 bases). Germline V lookup: CDR1 MNHEY, CDR2 SVGAGI. This CDR3 comprises 17 residues. V was trimmed by 0 bases and J by 1 base, leaving 13 bases between them. The CDR3 protein is CASSYSPQRASYNEQFF. CDR3 DNA: TGTGCCAGCAGTTACTCCCCCCAGCGGGCTTCCTACAATGAGCAGTTCTTC.

This clonotype was counted only a few times. This rearrangement joins TRBV3-1 to TRBJ2-1; 9 nucleotides line up with TRBD2. The CDR3 is made up of 15 amino acids. Germline CDR1 reads LGHDT; CDR2 reads YNNKEL (reference sequence). V lost 4 bases, J lost 6 bases, and 7 bases stayed unmatched. The CDR3 protein is CASSPLAGSLNEQFF. In nucleotides, the CDR3 is TGTGCCAGCAGCCCACTAGCGGGCTCACTCAATGAGCAGTTCTTC.

The chain employs TRBV7-2 and TRBJ2-3; 11 bases agree with TRBD2. Germline V CDR1 and CDR2: SGHTA, FQGNSA. The CDR3 is made up of 15 amino acids. The V segment lost 1 base and the J segment 7 bases; nucleotides outside the gene matches: 4. The CDR3 nucleotides read TGTGCCAGCAGCTTAGGACTAGCGGGGATTCATACGCAGTATTTT. Protein product: CASSLGLAGIHTQYF. Filled out from reference TRBV7-2 and TRBJ2-3, the complete variable domain reads GAGVSQSPSNKVTEKGKDVELRCDPISGHTALYWYRQSLGQGLEFLIYFQGNSAPDKSGLPSDRFSAERTGGSVSTLTIQRTQQEDSAVYLCASSLGLAGIHTQYFGPGTRLTVL.

This clonotype was seen more than once but under ten times. V and J are TRBV6-5 and TRBJ2-5; unclear D gene. Trimming took 5 bases from V and 2 from J, leaving 12 bases between them. This CDR3 region has 14 residues. Germline V gene data show CDR1 as MNHEY and CDR2 as SVGAGI. The CDR3 bases are TGTGCCAGCAGTCCCGAGGATTTTCAAGAGACCCAGTACTTC. The encoded protein is CASSPEDFQETQYF.